Sequencing of this T cell receptor beta chain was carried out in a study of blood T cell repertoires in COVID-19. Clinical history as reported by participants underpinned cohort assignment. Measured with immunoSEQ multiplex PCR; TCRdb has only the in-frame clones, and not every one. The table includes 150,000 to 200,000 clones, about four fifths detected once. This sequence was found in a man between 50 and 59 years old who had recovered from COVID-19. Sequenced material: PBMCs or T cells enriched from blood (not recorded which).

The CDR3 DNA is TGTGCCAGCAAGGCTCAGCAGGGTCACAATGAGCAGTTCTTC. As protein: CASKAQQGHNEQFF. J is TRBJ2-1 and V is TRBV2; D possibly corresponds to TRBD1 (5 bases). CDR3 length equals 14 residues. Trimming removed 7 bases at V and 5 bases at J, with 15 bases between. Germline V CDR1 and CDR2: SNHLY, FYNNEI.